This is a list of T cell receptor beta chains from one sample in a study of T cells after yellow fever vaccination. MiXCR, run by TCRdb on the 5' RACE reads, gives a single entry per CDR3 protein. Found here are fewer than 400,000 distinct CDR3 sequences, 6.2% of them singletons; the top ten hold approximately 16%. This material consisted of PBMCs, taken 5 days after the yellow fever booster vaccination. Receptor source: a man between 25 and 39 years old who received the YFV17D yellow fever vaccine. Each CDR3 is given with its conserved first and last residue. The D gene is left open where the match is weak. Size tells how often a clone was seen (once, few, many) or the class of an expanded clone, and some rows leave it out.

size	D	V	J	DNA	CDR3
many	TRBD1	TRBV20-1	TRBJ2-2	TGCAGTGCTACCCGGGACAGGGGTGTCACCGGGGAGCTGTTTTTT	CSATRDRGVTGELFF
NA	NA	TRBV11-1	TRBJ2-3	TGTGCCAGCAGCTTATCCTCTATGCTGTTGGGTAGCCTGGATACGCAGTATTTT	CASSLSSMLLGSLDTQYF
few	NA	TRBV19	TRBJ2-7	TGTGCCAGTAGTATAGGACACACCTACGAGCAGTACTTC	CASSIGHTYEQYF
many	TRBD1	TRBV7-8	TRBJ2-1	TGTGCCAGCAGCCCGTGGGACAGGGACAATGAGCAGTTCTTC	CASSPWDRDNEQFF
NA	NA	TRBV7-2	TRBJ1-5	TGTGCCAGCAGCTTGATGTGGGGAGGAGGCCAGCCCCAGCATTTT	CASSLMWGGGQPQHF
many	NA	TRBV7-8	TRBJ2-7	TGTGCCAGCAGCTTAGAGGCGGGACCCTACGAGCAGTACTTC	CASSLEAGPYEQYF
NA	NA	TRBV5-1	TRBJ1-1	TGCGCCAGCAGTTCTGTAGGGTTCACTGAAGCTTTCTTT	CASSSVGFTEAFF
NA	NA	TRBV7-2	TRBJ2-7	TGTGCCAGCAGCGCCAGGGTTTATGGCGCCTACGAGCAGTACTTC	CASSARVYGAYEQYF
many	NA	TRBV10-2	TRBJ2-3	TGCGCCAGTGGAGCGGCTAGCACAGATACGCAGTATTTT	CASGAASTDTQYF
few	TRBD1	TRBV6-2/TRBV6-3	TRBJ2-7	TGTGCCAGCAGAGATACAGGGGACCTGTACGAGCAGTACTTC	CASRDTGDLYEQYF
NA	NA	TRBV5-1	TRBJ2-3	TGCGCCAGCAGTAACCGTGGGAGTGTGGGCACAGATACGCAGTATTTT	CASSNRGSVGTDTQYF
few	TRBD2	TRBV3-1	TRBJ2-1	TGTGCCAGCAGCTTTCAAGGGGGACTAGTTAATGAGCAGTTCTTC	CASSFQGGLVNEQFF
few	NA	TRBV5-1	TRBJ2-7	TGCGCCAGCAGCTTGGGGGCAGGAACCTACGAGCAGTACTTC	CASSLGAGTYEQYF
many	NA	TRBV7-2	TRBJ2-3	TGTGCCAGCAGCTTAGGCCCTATGACAGATACGCAGTATTTT	CASSLGPMTDTQYF
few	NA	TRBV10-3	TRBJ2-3	TGTGCCATCATGGACTACGGCACAGATACGCAGTATTTT	CAIMDYGTDTQYF
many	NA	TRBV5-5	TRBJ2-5	TGTGCCAGCAGCTTGGAGCGTGGGGAGACCCAGTACTTC	CASSLERGETQYF
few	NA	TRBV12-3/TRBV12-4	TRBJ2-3	TGTGCCAGCAGGCCGGGACCTGGACCAAATACGCAGTATTTT	CASRPGPGPNTQYF
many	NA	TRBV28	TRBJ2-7	TGTGCCAGCAGGCTCGGGGGAAGGCCCTACGAGCAGTACTTC	CASRLGGRPYEQYF
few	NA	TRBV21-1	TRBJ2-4	TGTGCCAGCAGCAAAATAACCACAGCGGCCCGCAAAAACATTCAGTACTTC	CASSKITTAARKNIQYF
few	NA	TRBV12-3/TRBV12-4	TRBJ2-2	TGTGCCAGCAGTTTATGGACGGGTGGGGGGTCCGGGGAGCTGTTTTTT	CASSLWTGGGSGELFF
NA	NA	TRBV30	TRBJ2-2	TGTGCCTGGAGCCCTGGGGGGGAGCTGTTTTTT	CAWSPGGELFF
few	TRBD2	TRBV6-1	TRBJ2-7	TGTGCCAGCAGTGAAGCTTGGCTAGCGGTTTCCTACGAGCAGTACTTC	CASSEAWLAVSYEQYF